The clone carrying this T cell receptor beta chain was observed a single time. TCRdb keeps only in-frame clones here, not all; method: immunoSEQ multiplex PCR. The sample yields about 310,000 clones, about 90% seen once. The sample comes from a study of blood T cell repertoires in COVID-19. Germline V gene lookup returns CDR1 SEHNR and CDR2 FQNEAQ (reference sequence). The V end lost 1 base, the J end lost 7 bases, and 8 bases lay between the germline ends. This CDR3 spans 13 amino acids. This chain links TRBV7-9 with TRBJ1-5; D gene unclear. The receptor was derived from a woman younger than 35 with acute COVID-19. Sequenced sample: PBMCs or T cells enriched from blood (not recorded which). The CDR3 DNA reads as TGTGCCAGCAGCTTAGGAACGGAGCAGCCCCAGCATTTT. The encoded protein is CASSLGTEQPQHF.